This entry is about one TCR beta chain. Its antigen remains unknown. Cells were frozen in aliquots of approximately 450,000, and one aliquot per fraction was sequenced. These data come from a study of coeliac disease. Study-wide background: The study queried TRBV7-2 bias without high-resolution HLA data. Study-wide results and limits: Few TRB amino acid sequences were shared between samples; most were unique. Lower clonality than controls marked TRB and TRG repertoires from active celiac intraepithelial and lamina propria samples.

The CDR3 is made up of 14 amino acids. The germline V gene has CDR1 SEHNR and CDR2 FQNEAQ (reference sequence). Trimming removed 5 bases from V and 5 bases from J, with 15 bases in between. Profiled with immunoSEQ multiplex PCR; TCRdb holds only in-frame clones, not every one. The sample yields 5,000 or so clones, roughly two thirds seen once. This receptor was obtained from a woman aged 70 to 79 with celiac disease. The V and J genes are TRBV7-9 and TRBJ1-2; D is uncertain. What was sequenced was lamina propria lymphocytes from the gut. CDR3: CASSPTGMFYGYTF. The CDR3 coding sequence is TGTGCCAGCAGCCCGACCGGGATGTTTTATGGCTACACCTTC.